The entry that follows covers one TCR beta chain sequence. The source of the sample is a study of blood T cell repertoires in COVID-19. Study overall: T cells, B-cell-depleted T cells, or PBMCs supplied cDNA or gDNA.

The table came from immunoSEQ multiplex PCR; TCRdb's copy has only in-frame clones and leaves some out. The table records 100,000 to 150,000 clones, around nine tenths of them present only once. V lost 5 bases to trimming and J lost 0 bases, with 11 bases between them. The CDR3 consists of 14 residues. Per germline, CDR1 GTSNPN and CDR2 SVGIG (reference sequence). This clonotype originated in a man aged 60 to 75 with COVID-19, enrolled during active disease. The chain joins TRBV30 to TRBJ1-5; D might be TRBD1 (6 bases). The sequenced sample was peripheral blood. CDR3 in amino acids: CAWDRGGSNQPQHF. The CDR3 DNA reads TGTGCCTGGGATAGGGGGGGTAGCAATCAGCCCCAGCATTTT.